The clone carrying this TCR beta chain was recorded at least ten times. Its antigen is not known. A single record per CDR3 protein comes from TCRdb applying MiXCR to the 5' RACE reads. This sample has a few hundred thousand distinct CDR3 sequences, with roughly 4.3% found just once. This sample was taken from a study of T cells after yellow fever vaccination. The CDR3 covers 15 residues. J gave up 4 bases and V 7 bases, and 11 bases lay outside the gene matches. Looked up from germline, CDR1 is SGHRS and CDR2 is YFSETQ. Study outcomes and limitations: Peak timing came faster in the weaker secondary response, day 5 versus 15. Boosting was followed by the reappearance of most primary-vaccination clones (under 97% CD4, around 91% CD8). Relatively few clonotypes were ones that appeared in both CD4 and CD8 compartments.

The rearrangement uses TRBV5-1 and TRBJ1-1; 9 positions agree with TRBD1. The TCR sequence derives from a young man who received the YFV17D yellow fever vaccine. The sequencing used PBMCs, collected 5 days after the yellow fever booster vaccination. CDR3 nucleotide sequence: TGCGCCAGCCTAGGGACAGGGAGCAAGGGCACTGAAGCTTTCTTT. It codes for CASLGTGSKGTEAFF.